These 18 T cell receptor beta chains were all obtained from the same sample, sequenced in a study of cytomegalovirus exposure and HLA in healthy donors. Both 60 Vbeta primers and 13 Jbeta primers went into the PCR. Some clones are missing from TCRdb's copy, which holds only in-frame ones; the method was immunoSEQ multiplex PCR. The sample lists fewer than 200,000 clones, 76% occurring once. Sequenced input: PBMCs. The origin of the receptors is a female donor in good health and CMV-seronegative.

V usage is TRBV28 and J usage is TRBJ1-1, with a possible D match to TRBD1 (6 bases). The germline V gene encodes CDR1 MDHEN and CDR2 SYDVKM. This CDR3 has 15 amino acids. Trimming took off 6 bases at V and 1 base at J, with 15 bases between the two ends. Written as DNA, the CDR3 is TGTGCCAGCAGCTCACCCCGGACAGCGAACACTGAAGCTTTCTTT. It specifies CASSSPRTANTEAFF.

This clone was observed once. This chain uses TRBV5-4 with TRBJ2-3; TRBD2 matches 8 bases. Germline CDR1 is SGHNT and CDR2 is YYREEE (reference sequence). V trimming: 4 bases; J trimming: 4 bases; junction bases outside the gene matches: 11. CDR3 length: 16 amino acids. The CDR3 DNA reads as TGTGCCAGCAGCCATACTAGCGGTAATATAGCAGATACGCAGTATTTT. Translation gives CASSHTSGNIADTQYF.

The V gene is TRBV4-3, the J gene TRBJ2-4; tentative D call: TRBD2 (5 bases). In germline, CDR1 is LGHNA, CDR2 YSLEER. The CDR3 has 16 amino acids. V dropped 0 bases and J dropped 6 bases, with 15 bases sitting between them. The CDR3 is CASSQDSGGYGNIQYF. The CDR3 coding sequence is TGCGCCAGCAGCCAAGATAGTGGAGGATATGGAAACATTCAGTACTTC.

This chain links TRBV10-3 with TRBJ2-3, with D maybe TRBD2 (5 bases). V was clipped by 6 bases and J by 1 base, with 20 bases between them. Germline CDR1 ENHRY, CDR2 SYGVKD. The CDR3 loop spans 17 amino acids. The CDR3 DNA follows: TGTGCCATCAGCCTGGGTGGACCTAAGGGAGGCACAGATACGCAGTATTTT. This translates into CAISLGGPKGGTDTQYF.

The chain employs TRBV4-3 and TRBJ2-7, with D hard to call. CDR3 length equals 16 residues. The germline V gene has CDR1 LGHNA and CDR2 YSLEER. Trimming shortened V by 0 bases and J by 3 bases, and 15 bases separated the two germline ends. The CDR3 region has the DNA TGCGCCAGCAGCCAAGATGCAAGAGCTGAGGACTACGAGCAGTACTTC. It encodes CASSQDARAEDYEQYF.

J is TRBJ2-6 and V is TRBV7-2; D is possibly TRBD2 (6 bases). Germline V CDR1 and CDR2: SGHTA, FQGNSA. V lost 5 bases to trimming and J lost 4 bases, with 15 bases between them. This CDR3 is 16 amino acids long. This CDR3 reads CASSVSRGRGANVLTF. The CDR3 bases are TGTGCCAGCAGCGTTTCCCGAGGGAGGGGGGCCAACGTCCTGACTTTC.

The V and J genes are TRBV6-5 and TRBJ2-2; D may be TRBD1 (5 bases). The V gene's germline CDR1 is MNHEY and CDR2 SVGAGI. The CDR3 consists of 14 residues. V gave up 8 bases and J gave up 7 bases, with 17 bases separating them. This chain's CDR3 is CASPNRGRHGELFF. The CDR3 nucleotides are TGTGCCAGCCCGAATAGGGGCCGACACGGGGAGCTGTTTTTT.

The V gene is TRBV11-1, the J gene TRBJ2-7, with 8 bases lining up with TRBD2. The V and J ends lost 5 bases and 3 bases, in that order; junction bases with no gene match: 9. The CDR3 has 15 amino acids. Germline assignment: CDR1 SGHAT and CDR2 FQDESV (reference sequence). In DNA form, the CDR3 reads TGTGCCAGCAGCCCGGCGGGACTAGGAGGCTACGAGCAGTACTTC. Amino acids: CASSPAGLGGYEQYF.

The chain is built from TRBV7-9 and TRBJ2-1, with a tentative D call TRBD2 (6 bases). The length of the CDR3 is 15 residues. From germline, CDR1 is SEHNR and CDR2 FQNEAQ (reference sequence). Trimming cost V 1 base and J 7 bases, with 14 bases left between them. CDR3 sequence (DNA): TGTGCCAGCAGCTTAGTACGCGGGACGCGAAATGAGCAGTTCTTC. Its translation is CASSLVRGTRNEQFF.

V usage is TRBV5-1 and J usage is TRBJ1-2; 7 nucleotides align to TRBD1. J gave up 4 bases and V 4 bases, and 22 bases lay outside the gene matches. Per the germline V gene, CDR1 is SGHRS and CDR2 is YFSETQ. This CDR3 comprises 19 residues. The DNA for the CDR3 is TGCGCCAGCAGCCAAATCTCCACTAAATATCTCCACAGGGGCTATGGCTACACCTTC. Protein product: CASSQISTKYLHRGYGYTF.

CDR3 bases: TGTGCCAGCTCACCCTCGACAGGGGGGGGCGAGCAGTACTTC. The encoded protein is CASSPSTGGGEQYF. V is TRBV18 and J is TRBJ2-7; TRBD1 agrees at 9 bases. The CDR3 is 14 amino acids. Unmatched junction bases numbered 6, after V lost 3 bases and J lost 6 bases. The germline CDR1 and CDR2 sequences are KGHSH and LQKENI.

In this sample, this clone turned up once. The V call is TRBV27, the J call TRBJ2-7, with D maybe TRBD1 (6 bases). With 5 bases removed from V and 3 bases from J, the gap between germline ends came to 17 bases. The CDR3 length is 15 residues. Germline V CDR1 and CDR2: MNHEY, SMNVEV (reference sequence). The DNA for the CDR3 is TGTGCCAGCAGTCCCCGACAGGTTAGAGGCTACGAGCAGTACTTC. It is translated as CASSPRQVRGYEQYF.

The V call is TRBV5-5, the J call TRBJ1-2, with TRBD1 identical over 8 bases. CDR1 and CDR2 (germline): SGHKS, YYEKEE (reference sequence). The CDR3 extends over 14 amino acids. With 5 bases clipped from V and 5 bases from J, the junction kept 8 bases outside the gene matches. This CDR3 reads CASSWMDRVYGYTF. CDR3 in DNA: TGTGCCAGCAGTTGGATGGACAGGGTTTATGGCTACACCTTC.

The chain has TRBV30 and TRBJ2-7, with 11 bases aligning to TRBD1. This CDR3 is built from 17 residues. CDR1 and CDR2 from the germline V gene are GTSNPN and SVGIG (reference sequence). The V and J ends lost 0 bases and 2 bases, in that order; junction bases with no gene match: 9. This CDR3 is CAWSVEKGTGGTYEQYF. The CDR3 DNA is TGTGCCTGGAGTGTGGAAAAAGGGACAGGGGGTACCTACGAGCAGTACTTC.

This rearrangement joins TRBV9 to TRBJ2-6; 9 nucleotides line up with TRBD1. V shed 1 base and J 4 bases; nucleotides not matched to a gene: 9. The CDR3 is 18 residues long. Germline V gene lookup returns CDR1 SGDLS and CDR2 YYNGEE. The CDR3 coding sequence is TGTGCCAGCAGCGTACTTTGGACAGGGGTGGCAGGGGCCAACGTCCTGACTTTC. Amino acids: CASSVLWTGVAGANVLTF.

This clone turned up a few times. The rearrangement uses TRBV4-2 and TRBJ2-3; possible D gene TRBD1, 6 bases. This CDR3 has 15 residues. The germline gives CDR1 LGHNA, CDR2 YNFKEQ. V was clipped by 0 bases and J by 3 bases, with 10 bases between them. The chain's CDR3 is CASSQDRGITDTQYF. In DNA, the CDR3 is TGTGCCAGCAGCCAAGATAGGGGGATTACAGATACGCAGTATTTT.

The V call is TRBV7-2, the J call TRBJ1-3; D might be TRBD1 (6 bases). The V and J ends lost 3 bases and 0 bases respectively, with 9 bases between them. The CDR3 has 15 residues. Germline V gives CDR1 SGHTA, CDR2 FQGNSA. CDR3 residues: CASSFDRISGNTIYF. CDR3 nucleotide sequence: TGTGCCAGCAGCTTTGACAGGATCTCTGGAAACACCATATATTTT.

In the case of this clone: Compared with germline, one end of the junction differs, possibly owing to a read error. The chain employs TRBV10-3 and TRBJ2-4, with TRBD2 identical over 12 bases. This CDR3 comprises 17 residues. The germline V gene has CDR1 ENHRY and CDR2 SYGVKD. As DNA, the CDR3 is TGTGCCATCAGCGCTAGCGGGGGGGCCTCGGCCAAAAACAGTCAGTACTTC. This sequence encodes CAISASGGASAKNSQYF.